This TCR beta chain was recovered during a study of cytomegalovirus exposure and HLA in healthy donors. It was with 60 Vbeta and 13 Jbeta primers that the PCR ran. This table comes from immunoSEQ multiplex PCR, and its TCRdb copy is limited to in-frame clones, with some not included. The repertoire holds more than 55,000 clones, with 80% as singletons. The CDR3 totals 13 residues. V lost 6 bases, J lost 3 bases, and 4 bases stayed unmatched. CDR1 is MDHEN and CDR2 is SYDVKM in the germline V gene. Sequencing was done on a sample of PBMCs. The TCR was taken from a woman aged 40 to 50 in good health and CMV-seronegative. This sequence joins TRBV28 and TRBJ2-5; 7 bases match TRBD2. CDR3 nucleotides: TGTGCCAGCAGCCGGGGGGTAGAAGAGACCCAGTACTTC. This sequence encodes CASSRGVEETQYF.